Included here is one T cell receptor (beta chain) sequence, with context. What it binds is not known. This entry is derived from a study of cytomegalovirus exposure and HLA in healthy donors. The PCR was carried out with 60 Vbeta primers and 13 Jbeta primers. The method was immunoSEQ multiplex PCR; TCRdb's version includes in-frame clones alone and lacks a portion of them. The table has about 110,000 clones, 81% seen once. The study's findings and limits: Data from an earlier analysis indicated that most TCR beta V segments were productive either about 87% or about 30% of the time. According to the study, 160 or so TCR beta chains were cytomegalovirus-associated.

The CDR3 runs 14 residues. Germline values: CDR1 SGHRS, CDR2 YFSETQ. Trimming took off 2 bases at V and 3 bases at J, with 8 bases between the two ends. This TCR was recovered from a man in his thirties or forties in good health and CMV-seronegative. The chain carries TRBV5-1 and TRBJ2-2; possible D gene TRBD2, 5 bases. Source material: PBMCs. In DNA, the CDR3 is TGCGCCAGCAGCTTACGAGGGCACACCGGGGAGCTGTTTTTT. Protein product: CASSLRGHTGELFF.